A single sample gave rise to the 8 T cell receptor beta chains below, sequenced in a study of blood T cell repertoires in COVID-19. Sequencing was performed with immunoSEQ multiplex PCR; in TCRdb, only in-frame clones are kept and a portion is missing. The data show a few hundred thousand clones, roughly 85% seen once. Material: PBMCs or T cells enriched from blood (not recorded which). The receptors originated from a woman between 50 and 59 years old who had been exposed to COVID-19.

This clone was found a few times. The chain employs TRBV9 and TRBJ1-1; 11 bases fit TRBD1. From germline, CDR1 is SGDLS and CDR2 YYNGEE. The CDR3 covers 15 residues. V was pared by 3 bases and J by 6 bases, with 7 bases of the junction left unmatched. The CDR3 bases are TGTGCCAGCAGCGCGAGGACAGGGGGCTCGTCTGAAGCTTTCTTT. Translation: CASSARTGGSSEAFF.

The CDR3 DNA follows: TGTGCCAGCTCACCGCGGATGGCTGCTGGGGCCAACGTCCTGACTTTC. It codes for CASSPRMAAGANVLTF. This chain uses TRBV18 with TRBJ2-6, with D uncertain. V was pared by 3 bases and J by 2 bases, with 11 bases between. The CDR3 is made up of 16 amino acids. Germline V lookup: CDR1 KGHSH, CDR2 LQKENI.

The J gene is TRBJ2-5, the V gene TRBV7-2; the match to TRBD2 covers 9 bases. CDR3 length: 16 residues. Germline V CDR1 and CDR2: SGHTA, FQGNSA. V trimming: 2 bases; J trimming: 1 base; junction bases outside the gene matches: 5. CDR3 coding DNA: TGTGCCAGCAGCTTAAGGAGCGGGGGGTCCCAAGAGACCCAGTACTTC. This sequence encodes CASSLRSGGSQETQYF.

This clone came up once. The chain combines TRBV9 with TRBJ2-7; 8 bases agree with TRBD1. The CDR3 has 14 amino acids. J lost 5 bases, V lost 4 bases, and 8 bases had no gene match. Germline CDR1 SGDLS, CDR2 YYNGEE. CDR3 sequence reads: CASSPRQGPHEQYF. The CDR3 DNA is TGTGCCAGCAGCCCCCGACAGGGGCCCCACGAGCAGTACTTC.

The CDR3 reads CASSRPGDMNTEAFF. In nucleotides, the CDR3 is TGTGCCAGTAGTAGGCCAGGGGACATGAACACTGAAGCTTTCTTT. This chain uses TRBV19 with TRBJ1-1; D may be TRBD1 (6 bases). V lost 4 bases and J 0 bases, leaving 12 bases between the germline ends. Germline assignment: CDR1 LNHDA and CDR2 SQIVND (reference sequence). The CDR3 runs 15 residues.

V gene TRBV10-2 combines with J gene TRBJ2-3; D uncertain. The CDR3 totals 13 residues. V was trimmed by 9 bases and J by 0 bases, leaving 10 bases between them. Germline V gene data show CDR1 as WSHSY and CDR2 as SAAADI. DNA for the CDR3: TGCGCCAGTAGCCTCCTTAGCACAGATACGCAGTATTTT. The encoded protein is CASSLLSTDTQYF.

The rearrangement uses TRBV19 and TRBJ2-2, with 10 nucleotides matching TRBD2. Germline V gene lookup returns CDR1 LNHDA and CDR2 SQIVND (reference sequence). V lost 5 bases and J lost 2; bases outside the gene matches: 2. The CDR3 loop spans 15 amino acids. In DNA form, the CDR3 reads TGTGCCAGTAGTCGGACTAGCGGTAACACCGGGGAGCTGTTTTTT. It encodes CASSRTSGNTGELFF.

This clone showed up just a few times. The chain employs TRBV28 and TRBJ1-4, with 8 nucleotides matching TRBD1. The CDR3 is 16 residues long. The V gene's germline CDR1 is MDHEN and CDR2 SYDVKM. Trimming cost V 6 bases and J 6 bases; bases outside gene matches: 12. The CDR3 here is CASSSHPQGQDEKLFF. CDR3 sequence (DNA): TGTGCCAGCAGCTCCCACCCCCAGGGACAGGATGAAAAACTGTTTTTT.